Shown below are 2 T cell receptor beta chains from a single sample sequenced in a study of blood T cells in healthy people across ages. It was with a sample-barcoded 5' primer and a J-beta primer mix that a second PCR of roughly 7 to 12 cycles was run. TCRdb processed the 5' RACE reads anew with MiXCR; each CDR3 protein has one entry. The table includes more than 650,000 distinct CDR3 sequences, 53% detected once. Sequencing input: blood. The receptors stem from a man older than 75 in good health.

A word on this clonotype: A much bigger clone sits one base away, suggesting this may be a read error. This chain links TRBV7-6 with TRBJ2-5; perhaps D is TRBD1 or TRBD2 (7 bases each). The DNA end favors TRBJ2-7, so the J call may be wrong. The CDR3 extends over 15 amino acids. Germline-derived CDR1 and CDR2 are SGHVS and FNYEAQ. CDR3 sequence reads: CASSLGQGGVCEQYF. The CDR3 coding sequence is TGTGCCAGCAGCTTAGGGCAGGGGGGGGTCTGCGAGCAGTACTTC.

This clonotype has just a few counts. The chain joins TRBV2 to TRBJ2-1; possible D gene TRBD1, 5 bases. In germline, CDR1 is SNHLY, CDR2 FYNNEI. The CDR3 loop spans 13 amino acids. The V and J ends lost 7 bases and 9 bases respectively, with 16 bases between them. The CDR3 DNA is TGTGCCAGCATCCAAAGACAGCTCGGTGAGCAGTTCTTC. Translating gives CASIQRQLGEQFF.